A selection of T cell receptor beta chains follows, all from one sample in a study of blood T cell repertoires in COVID-19. The assay was immunoSEQ multiplex PCR, and TCRdb's table has in-frame clones only and misses some. The sample gives around 81,000 clones, 88% of which show up once; around 7.9% is in the top ten. The sequenced sample was peripheral blood. These receptors all stem from a man aged 70 or older with acute or convalescent COVID-19. Both conserved end residues are trimmed from each CDR3.

ASSSGLAGDNEQF | TRBJ2-1 | TRBV11-3
ATSGGQSYDTQY | TRBJ2-3 | TRBV15
ASNDRGDSPLH | TRBJ1-6 | TRBV4-3
ATSRGQAVAGELF | TRBJ2-2 | TRBV15
SVDLGQGSTDTQY | TRBJ2-3 | TRBV29-1
ASSIWLAGGETQY | TRBJ2-5 | TRBV19
ASSLRTGHTEAF | TRBJ1-1 | TRBV3-1/TRBV3-2
ASNPTGEGTGELF | TRBJ2-2 | TRBV5-1
ASSSTGVAGELF | TRBJ2-2 | TRBV28
ASSLGRGRGREYNEQF | TRBJ2-1 | TRBV7-6
ASSLSRAGVYGYT | TRBJ1-2 | TRBV28
ASSLDFSYTIY | TRBJ1-3 | TRBV5-1
ASTQGGPSVHEQF | TRBJ2-1 | TRBV5-1
ASSVSGLQSYEQY | TRBJ2-7 | TRBV18
ASSQDQAGAGTEAF | TRBJ1-1 | TRBV4-1
ASSVDGTGAYEQY | TRBJ2-7 | TRBV9
ASRQISGNTIY | TRBJ1-3 | TRBV14
AWRQTRPLH | TRBJ1-6 | TRBV30
ASSLGQGTLSELF | TRBJ1-4 | TRBV5-6
ASSATGTGGPLLH | TRBJ1-6 | TRBV9
ASSEASGGAYNEQF | TRBJ2-1 | TRBV2
ASSSRPLSPLH | TRBJ1-6 | TRBV12-3/TRBV12-4
ASSLGTGVGEQF | TRBJ2-1 | TRBV27
ASSDAGGPSNEQF | TRBJ2-1 | TRBV6-2/TRBV6-3
ASRGGGRGHGYT | TRBJ1-2 | TRBV25-1
ASSTGWTFTEAF | TRBJ1-1 | TRBV19
ASYRLAGVTGELF | TRBJ2-2 | TRBV18
ASSLVGTVGYGYT | TRBJ1-2 | TRBV19
ASRKTSFDEQF | TRBJ2-1 | TRBV6-7
ASSPSGTSGGHWEQF | TRBJ2-1 | TRBV27
ATSGGGGNQPQH | TRBJ1-5 | TRBV15
SVEAGGEQY | TRBJ2-7 | TRBV29-1
ASSTWGLAGDTGELF | TRBJ2-2 | TRBV19
ASSPEKSYNSPLH | TRBJ1-6 | TRBV18
ASSLSTSGAQETQY | TRBJ2-5 | TRBV28
ASTPSAGKQEQY | TRBJ2-7 | TRBV6-6
ASSRLALGTGNTDTQY | TRBJ2-3 | TRBV4-1
ASSKVSPGQGNSPLH | TRBJ1-6 | TRBV21-1
ASSADRGTRQPQH | TRBJ1-5 | TRBV19
ASTMSGNTEAF | TRBJ1-1 | TRBV11-2
ASRETGFNQPQH | TRBJ1-5 | TRBV10-3